The clone carrying this T cell receptor beta chain showed up many times. What it binds is not known. No donor had other autoimmune disease, uncontrolled infection, pregnancy or lactation. Establishment of the diagnosis relied upon clinical symptoms, serum thyroxine, TRAb, thyroid ultrasound and orbital computed tomography. As the starting material, around 9.1 ml of fresh peripheral blood yielded the PBMCs. Scientists amplified the TCR beta CDR3 regions from RNA transcripts. First-round RT-PCR with HTBI primers preceded a second-round multiplex PCR. TCRdb redid the calling of the multiplex PCR reads with MiXCR, one entry per CDR3 protein. Among about 370,000 distinct CDR3 sequences listed, roughly 15% were seen once. This sample stems from a study of Graves' ophthalmopathy and Graves' hyperthyroidism. Overall study findings and caveats: Most clonotypes expanded in thyroid above 0.001 frequency were present in blood too.

Germline CDR1 and CDR2: DFQATT and SNEGSKA (reference sequence). This CDR3 is built from 14 residues. Between the trimmed V and J ends, which lost 0 bases and 1 base, there was a span of 10 bases. This chain links TRBV20-1 with TRBJ2-7, with a possible D match to TRBD1 (5 bases). The sample was peripheral blood. This TCR was sampled from an adult woman with stable Graves' hyperthyroidism. Here the CDR3 DNA reads TGCAGTGCTAGAGATCACAAGGGGTCCTACGAGCAGTACTTC. Residues: CSARDHKGSYEQYF.